This T cell receptor (beta chain) was obtained from a study of T-cell reconstitution after alpha-beta-depleted transplantation in children. V lost 1 base, J lost 0 bases, and 25 bases lay in between. From germline, CDR1 is DFQATT and CDR2 SNEGSKA (reference sequence). This CDR3 contains 19 residues. TCRbeta library construction was performed incorporating unique molecular identifiers. In TCRdb, the PCR reads were re-called with MiXCR into one record per CDR3 protein. This table holds over 550,000 distinct CDR3 sequences, roughly a tenth found once. The clonotype comes from a human donor who donated a stem cell graft to a child with acute myeloid leukemia. This chain connects TRBV20-1 to TRBJ2-7, with D perhaps TRBD1 (7 bases). The source material was PBMCs from the stem cell graft donor, sampled from the stem cell graft. CDR3 residues: CSARAGFARGAPSSYEQYF. Here the CDR3 DNA reads TGCAGTGCTAGAGCGGGGTTTGCCAGGGGGGCCCCGAGCTCCTACGAGCAGTACTTC.